Presented here are 25 T cell receptor beta chains from one specimen sequenced in a study of T cells in localized non-small cell lung cancer. Sequencing was performed with immunoSEQ multiplex PCR; in TCRdb, only in-frame clones are kept and a portion is missing. The sample holds approximately 30,000 clones, approximately 93% seen once. The sample consisted of peripheral blood, taken before any cancer treatment. Receptors were obtained from a female donor at least 60 years old with stage I lung adenocarcinoma.

This clone was recorded only once. The rearrangement joins TRBV7-9 to TRBJ2-2; TRBD1 matches 9 bases. Germline CDR1 and CDR2: SEHNR and FQNEAQ (reference sequence). CDR3 size: 13 residues. The CDR3, as DNA: TGTGCGGGACAGGGAGAAGACACCGGGGAGCTGTTTTTT. Translated, it gives CAGQGEDTGELFF.

A single count supports this clone. The V and J genes are TRBV27 and TRBJ2-1, with 9 bases fitting TRBD1. Germline V gene lookup returns CDR1 MNHEY and CDR2 SMNVEV (reference sequence). The CDR3 consists of 17 residues. With V trimmed by 5 bases and J by 8 bases, 16 bases remained unmatched. In DNA, the CDR3 is TGTGCCAGCAGTCCGTCTACCGGGACAGGGTCTAAAGATGAGCAGTTCTTC. It specifies CASSPSTGTGSKDEQFF.

The chain carries TRBV7-3 and TRBJ1-1, with D perhaps matching TRBD1 (6 bases). V shed 0 bases and J shed 1 base, with 9 bases lying between them. There are 15 residues in the CDR3. Germline CDR1 SGHTA, CDR2 FQGTGA. CDR3 sequence reads: CASSLTGQKNTEAFF. The CDR3 nucleotides are TGTGCCAGCAGCTTAACGGGACAAAAGAACACTGAAGCTTTCTTT.

J is TRBJ1-1 and V is TRBV10-1; TRBD1 agrees at 7 bases. Trimming at V came to 11 bases and at J to 4 bases, leaving 7 bases not matched to a gene. CDR1 and CDR2 (germline): WNHNN, SYGVQD (reference sequence). There are 12 residues in the CDR3. The CDR3 nucleotides read TGCGCCGCGCAGGGGGGAAGCACTGAAGCTTTCTTT. It yields the protein CAAQGGSTEAFF.

The chain combines TRBV7-3 with TRBJ2-2; 7 bases fit TRBD2. CDR1 and CDR2 (germline): SGHTA, FQGTGA. The CDR3 loop spans 14 amino acids. The V segment lost 5 bases and the J segment 7 bases; nucleotides outside the gene matches: 7. CDR3 loop: CASSPQGGSGELFF. CDR3 sequence (DNA): TGTGCCAGCAGCCCGCAGGGAGGGAGCGGGGAGCTGTTTTTT.

V usage is TRBV2 and J usage is TRBJ1-2; TRBD1 matches 10 bases. This CDR3 is built from 15 residues. Germline CDR1 and CDR2: SNHLY and FYNNEI. Trimming cost V 5 bases and J 8 bases; bases outside gene matches: 11. The CDR3 DNA sequence: TGTGCCAGCAGTCAAGGGGGGACAGGGGAGGACGGCTACACCTTC. Encoded protein: CASSQGGTGEDGYTF.

This clone was detected once. The chain is built from TRBV2 and TRBJ2-1; 13 bases agree with TRBD2. V was clipped by 6 bases and J by 7 bases; unmatched bases: 6. Germline V gives CDR1 SNHLY, CDR2 FYNNEI. The CDR3 is 15 residues long. CDR3 residues: CASRGTSGGGNEQFF. The CDR3 DNA reads TGTGCCAGCAGAGGCACTAGCGGGGGGGGGAATGAGCAGTTCTTC.

The chain combines TRBV12-5 with TRBJ2-1; D unresolved. The germline gives CDR1 LGHNT, CDR2 FRNRAP. V shed 2 bases and J shed 3 bases, with 5 bases lying between them. The CDR3 has 13 amino acids. The CDR3 region has the DNA TGTGCTAGTGGTTTGAGGTACTACAATGAGCAGTTCTTC. Its protein is CASGLRYYNEQFF.

The chain joins TRBV11-3 to TRBJ2-5; 7 bases line up with TRBD1. Germline trimming cut 5 bases from V and 1 base from J; bases unmatched to any gene: 7. Germline-derived CDR1 and CDR2 are SGHNT and YENEEA. This CDR3 has 15 residues. The CDR3 region has the DNA TGTGCCAGCAGCCGCGACAGGGTATCCCAAGAGACCCAGTACTTC. It yields the protein CASSRDRVSQETQYF.

The gene calls are TRBV7-3 and TRBJ2-5, with D tentatively TRBD2 (5 bases). The germline V gene encodes CDR1 SGHTA and CDR2 FQGTGA. Trimming stripped 2 bases from V and 5 bases from J, with 15 bases between. This CDR3 is 15 amino acids long. The CDR3 protein is CASSLDGLRGETQYF. The CDR3 DNA sequence: TGTGCCAGCAGCTTAGATGGCTTACGGGGTGAGACCCAGTACTTC.

The V gene is TRBV19, the J gene TRBJ1-2; D gene ambiguous. V lost 6 bases, J lost 3 bases, and 23 bases lay in between. The CDR3 has 17 residues. Germline loops: CDR1 LNHDA, CDR2 SQIVND (reference sequence). CDR3 DNA sequence: TGTGCCAGTAGCCTCAAAAGGACTCTTCTTTCGGACTATGGCTACACCTTC. This translates into CASSLKRTLLSDYGYTF.

The CDR3 sequence is CAWSVLQGITDTQYF. CDR3 bases: TGTGCCTGGAGTGTACTTCAGGGAATCACAGATACGCAGTATTTT. The chain carries TRBV30 and TRBJ2-3, with D tentatively TRBD1 (5 bases). Germline CDR1 reads GTSNPN; CDR2 reads SVGIG (reference sequence). CDR3 length equals 15 residues. V lost 0 bases and J 2 bases, leaving 12 bases between the germline ends. The full variable domain, rest sourced from reference TRBV30 and TRBJ2-3, is SQTIHQWPATLVQPVGSPLSLECTVEGTSNPNLYWYRQAAGRGLQLLFYSVGIGQISSEVPQNLSASRPQDRQFILSSKKLLLSDSGFYLCAWSVLQGITDTQYFGPGTRLTVL.

This chain joins TRBV4-1 and TRBJ2-2; no clear D. V was trimmed by 2 bases and J by 1 base, leaving 11 bases between them. The CDR3 runs to 16 residues. Looked up from germline, CDR1 is MGHRA and CDR2 is YSYEKL. The CDR3 loop reads CASSQRFGVNTGELFF. The CDR3 DNA follows: TGCGCCAGCAGCCAAAGATTTGGGGTGAACACCGGGGAGCTGTTTTTT.

CDR3 nucleotide sequence: TGTGCCAGCAGCTTAGAGGCAGGGGGCTACACCTTC. Protein product: CASSLEAGGYTF. The rearrangement links TRBV7-9 to TRBJ1-2, with D possibly being TRBD1 (5 bases). Germline-derived CDR1 and CDR2 are SEHNR and FQNEAQ (reference sequence). V was shortened by 1 base and J by 8 bases, with 8 bases between the two germline ends. This CDR3 has 12 residues.

This chain uses TRBV10-2 with TRBJ2-5, with D perhaps matching TRBD2 (6 bases). Germline CDR1 and CDR2: WSHSY and SAAADI. The CDR3 loop spans 14 amino acids. Trimming took 7 bases from V and 3 from J, leaving 15 bases between them. This chain's CDR3 is CASMLFSGKETQYF. The CDR3 DNA is TGCGCCAGCATGCTCTTTAGCGGAAAAGAGACCCAGTACTTC.

This sequence joins TRBV7-9 and TRBJ2-1; D gene ambiguous. V was trimmed by 2 bases and J by 5 bases, leaving 13 bases between them. There are 15 residues in the CDR3. In germline, CDR1 is SEHNR, CDR2 FQNEAQ (reference sequence). The CDR3 is CASSLNTASNNEQFF. The CDR3, as DNA: TGTGCCAGCAGCTTAAATACAGCATCTAACAATGAGCAGTTCTTC.

The V gene is TRBV30, the J gene TRBJ2-7; the match to TRBD1 covers 11 bases. Losses at the gene ends were 0 bases for V and 3 bases for J; bases not matched to a gene: 7. CDR3 size: 16 residues. Looked up from germline, CDR1 is GTSNPN and CDR2 is SVGIG (reference sequence). Written as DNA, the CDR3 is TGTGCCTGGAGTGTACGGACAGGGGGCGAGAGCTACGAGCAGTACTTC. It translates to CAWSVRTGGESYEQYF. Looking up the rest from reference TRBV30 and TRBJ2-7 gives the full variable domain: SQTIHQWPATLVQPVGSPLSLECTVEGTSNPNLYWYRQAAGRGLQLLFYSVGIGQISSEVPQNLSASRPQDRQFILSSKKLLLSDSGFYLCAWSVRTGGESYEQYFGPGTRLTVT.

V is TRBV10-3 and J is TRBJ2-7; the D gene is possibly TRBD2 (7 bases). Germline V gene data show CDR1 as ENHRY and CDR2 as SYGVKD. Trimming pared 0 bases from V and 5 bases from J, leaving 11 bases between. The CDR3 length is 14 residues. The chain's CDR3 is CAISESGGRDEQYV. In nucleotides, the CDR3 is TGTGCCATCAGTGAGTCAGGGGGGAGGGACGAGCAGTACGTC.

The gene calls are TRBV5-1 and TRBJ2-3; D is perhaps TRBD1 or TRBD2 (5 bases each). This CDR3 spans 15 amino acids. In germline, CDR1 is SGHRS, CDR2 YFSETQ. The V gene lost 4 bases and the J gene lost 3 bases, with 15 bases spanning the gap. CDR3 protein: CASSRDRPETDTQYF. In DNA, the CDR3 is TGCGCCAGCAGCCGGGACCGACCTGAGACAGATACGCAGTATTTT.

The CDR3 DNA reads as TGTGCCAGCTCACCAGGGCGGCTACCGGTCTACGAGCAGTACTTC. Translation gives CASSPGRLPVYEQYF. The chain combines TRBV18 with TRBJ2-7; no clear D. Trimming stripped 2 bases from V and 3 bases from J, with 14 bases between. This CDR3 contains 15 residues. Germline V CDR1 and CDR2: KGHSH, LQKENI.

V usage is TRBV2 and J usage is TRBJ2-5; TRBD2 might be the D (5 bases). The germline gives CDR1 SNHLY, CDR2 FYNNEI. The ends were cut back, 5 bases at V and 7 bases at J, with 8 bases in the middle. The CDR3 totals 11 residues. In DNA, the CDR3 is TGTGCCAGCAGTCCCCGGGGGACCCAGTACTTC. Residues: CASSPRGTQYF.

This clone was seen only once. The chain employs TRBV19 and TRBJ1-3, with D perhaps TRBD1 (5 bases). Germline V gene sequence: CDR1 LNHDA, CDR2 SQIVND (reference sequence). The V and J ends lost 1 base and 0 bases respectively, with 13 bases between them. CDR3 size: 17 residues. For the CDR3, the DNA is TGTGCCAGTAGTATAGTTCGGGGGGTGACCTCTGGAAACACCATATATTTT. Residues: CASSIVRGVTSGNTIYF.

For this clone: Other DNA sequences of this sample code for an identical CDR3. The chain has TRBV5-1 and TRBJ2-2; the match to TRBD1 covers 9 bases. V lost 0 bases to trimming and J lost 7 bases; unmatched junction nucleotides: 7. The germline CDR1 and CDR2 sequences are SGHRS and YFSETQ. The CDR3 has 16 residues. The CDR3 bases are TGCGCCAGCAGCTTGGAGACAGGGGGGGGAGTCGGGGAGCTGTTTTTT. This translates into CASSLETGGGVGELFF.

The genes are TRBV28 and TRBJ1-1; D perhaps matches TRBD1 (6 bases). The V gene lost 3 bases and the J gene lost 7 bases, with 15 bases spanning the gap. Germline V gene data show CDR1 as MDHEN and CDR2 as SYDVKM. CDR3 length equals 14 residues. CDR3 protein: CASSLGAGVGEAFF. For the CDR3, the DNA is TGTGCCAGCAGTTTGGGGGCAGGGGTCGGTGAAGCTTTCTTT.

The chain carries TRBV11-3 and TRBJ2-7, with D maybe TRBD1 (6 bases). Germline V gene sequence: CDR1 SGHNT, CDR2 YENEEA. Trimming removed 1 base at V and 3 bases at J, with 19 bases between. The CDR3 has 17 amino acids. The CDR3 DNA follows: TGTGCCAGCAGCTTAGTGGGGACCGGGACACGCAGCTACGAGCAGTACGTC. Residues: CASSLVGTGTRSYEQYV.